The TCR beta chain under discussion was sequenced for a study of blood T cell repertoires in COVID-19. Study summary: Acute and convalescent COVID-19 specimens originated in the United States, Italy and Spain. Nucleic acid was either cDNA or gDNA, and it came from T cells, B-cell-depleted T cells, or PBMCs.

With V trimmed by 4 bases and J by 1 base, 5 bases remained unmatched. This CDR3 comprises 15 residues. Germline CDR1 is LGHNA and CDR2 is YSLEER. Authors' data handling: Quantification of nucleated cells was approximated via reference gene primer amplification. Produced via immunoSEQ multiplex PCR; TCRdb's table is partial and in-frame only. V and J calls and clone size are copied from that table; D and trimming were computed from the DNA. The sample consists of tens of thousands of clones, 75% to 95% of them appearing once. This clone was seen a few times. Sequencing was performed on peripheral blood. This clonotype was sampled from a woman between 40 and 50 years old with active COVID-19. The chain recombines TRBV4-3 with TRBJ2-5, with 8 nucleotides matching TRBD2. The CDR3 loop is CASSPRGGLQETQYF. Written as DNA, the CDR3 is TGCGCCAGCAGCCCTCGGGGGGGGCTCCAAGAGACCCAGTACTTC.